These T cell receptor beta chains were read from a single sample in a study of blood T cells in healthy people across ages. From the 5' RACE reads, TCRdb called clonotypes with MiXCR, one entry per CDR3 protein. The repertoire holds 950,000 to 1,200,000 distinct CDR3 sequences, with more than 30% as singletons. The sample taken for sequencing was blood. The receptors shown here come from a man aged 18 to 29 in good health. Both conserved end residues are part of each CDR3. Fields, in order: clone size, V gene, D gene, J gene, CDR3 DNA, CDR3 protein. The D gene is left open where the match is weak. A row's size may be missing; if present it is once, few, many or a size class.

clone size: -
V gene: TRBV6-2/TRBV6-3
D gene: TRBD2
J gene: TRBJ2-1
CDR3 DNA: TGTGCCAGCAGAACCAGCGGGGGTTGGGGTGAGCAGTTCTTC
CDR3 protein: CASRTSGGWGEQFF

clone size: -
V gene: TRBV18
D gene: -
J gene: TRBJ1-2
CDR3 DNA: TGTGCCAGCTCACTCGGGGACGACTATGGCTACACCTTC
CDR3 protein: CASSLGDDYGYTF

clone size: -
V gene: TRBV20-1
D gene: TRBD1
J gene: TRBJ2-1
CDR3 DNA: TGCAGTGCTAGAGATCGGGGAGACAGGGACCTCTACAATGAGCAGTTCTTC
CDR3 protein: CSARDRGDRDLYNEQFF

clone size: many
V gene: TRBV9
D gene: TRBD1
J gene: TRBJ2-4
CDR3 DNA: TGTGCCAGCAGCCTAATCCGGGACAGGTTACATGTGGACATTCAGTACTTC
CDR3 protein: CASSLIRDRLHVDIQYF

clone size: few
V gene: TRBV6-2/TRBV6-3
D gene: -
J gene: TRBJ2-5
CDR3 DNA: TGTGCCAGCAGAGAGGTACAGGGAGGGACCCAGTACTTC
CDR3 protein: CASREVQGGTQYF

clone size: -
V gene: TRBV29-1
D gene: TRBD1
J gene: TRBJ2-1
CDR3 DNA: TGCAGCGTGGGTGGGACAGGGACTTATGAGCAGTTCTTC
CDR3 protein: CSVGGTGTYEQFF

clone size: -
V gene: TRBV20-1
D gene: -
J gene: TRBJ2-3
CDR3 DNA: TGCAGTGCTAGAGATAATAGCCGGGTTGGGTTAGATACGCAGTATTTT
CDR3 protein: CSARDNSRVGLDTQYF

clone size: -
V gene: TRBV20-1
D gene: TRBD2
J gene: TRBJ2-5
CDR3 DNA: TGCAGTGCTAGAGATCTTTCCGGGGGGCAAGAGACCCAGTACTTC
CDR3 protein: CSARDLSGGQETQYF

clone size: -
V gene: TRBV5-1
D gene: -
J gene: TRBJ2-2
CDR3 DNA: TGCGCCAGCAGCTTCTCAGGGGCGCGGAACACCGGGGAGCTGTTTTTT
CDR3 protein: CASSFSGARNTGELFF

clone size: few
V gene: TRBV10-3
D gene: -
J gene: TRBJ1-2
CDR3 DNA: TGTGCCATCAGTGAGTCGACCGGGAGTAACTATGGCTACACCTTC
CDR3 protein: CAISESTGSNYGYTF

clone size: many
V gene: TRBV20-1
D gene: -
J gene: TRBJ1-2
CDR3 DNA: TGCAGTGCCAGGGGAGGAGGCTATGGCTACACCTTC
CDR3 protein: CSARGGGYGYTF

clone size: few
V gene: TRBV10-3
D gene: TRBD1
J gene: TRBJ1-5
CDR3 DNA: TGTGCCGTATGGACAGGGGATGGCAATCAGCCCCAGCATTTT
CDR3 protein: CAVWTGDGNQPQHF

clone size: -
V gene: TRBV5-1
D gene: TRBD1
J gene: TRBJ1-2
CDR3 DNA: TGCGCCAGCAGCTTGGAAGACAGGGTATTCTATGGCTACACCTTC
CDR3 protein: CASSLEDRVFYGYTF

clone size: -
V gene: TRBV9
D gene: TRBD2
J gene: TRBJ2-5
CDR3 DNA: TGTGCCAGCAGCATTACCGGGACTAACCTTTACAATGAGCAGTACTTC
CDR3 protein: CASSITGTNLYNEQYF

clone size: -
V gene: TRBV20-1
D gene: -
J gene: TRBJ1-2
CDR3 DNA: TGCAGTGCAAGCAGACCTGCGGCGCTGAGAGAGGGCTACACCTTC
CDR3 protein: CSASRPAALREGYTF

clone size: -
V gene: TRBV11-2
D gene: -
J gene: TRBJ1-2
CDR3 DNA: TGTGCCAGCAGCATCGAACAGGGAAGCTATGGCTACACCTTC
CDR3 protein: CASSIEQGSYGYTF

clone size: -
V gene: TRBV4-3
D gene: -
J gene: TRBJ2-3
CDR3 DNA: TGCGCCAGCAGCCAAATGGCGACAGAGACGCAGTATTTT
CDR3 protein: CASSQMATETQYF

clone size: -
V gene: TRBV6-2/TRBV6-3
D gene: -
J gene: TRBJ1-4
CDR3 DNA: TGTGCCAGCAGTTACCGGACGGGTGCAACTAATGAAAAACTGTTTTTT
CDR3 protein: CASSYRTGATNEKLFF

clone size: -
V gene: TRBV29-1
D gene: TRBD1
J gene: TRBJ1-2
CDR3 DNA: TGCAGCGTTGATGACAGGGACTACTATGGCTACACCTTC
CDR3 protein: CSVDDRDYYGYTF

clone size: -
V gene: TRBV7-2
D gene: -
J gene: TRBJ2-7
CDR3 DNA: TGTGCCAGCAGCTTAATTCTCCCAGGGGACGAGCAGTACTTC
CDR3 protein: CASSLILPGDEQYF

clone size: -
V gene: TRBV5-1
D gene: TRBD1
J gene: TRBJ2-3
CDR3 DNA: TGCGCCAGCAGACAGGGGGCTTCCACAGATACGCAGTATTTT
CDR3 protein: CASRQGASTDTQYF

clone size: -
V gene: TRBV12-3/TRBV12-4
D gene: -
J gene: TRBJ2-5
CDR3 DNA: TGTGCCAGCAGTTATAGGGAGCCGGGAGAGACCCAGTACTTC
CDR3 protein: CASSYREPGETQYF

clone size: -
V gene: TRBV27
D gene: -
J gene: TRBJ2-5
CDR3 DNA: TGTGCCAGCGAAGGAAGGGCAGGAGAGACCCAGTACTTC
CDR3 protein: CASEGRAGETQYF

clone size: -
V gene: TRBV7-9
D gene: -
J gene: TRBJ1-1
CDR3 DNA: TGTGCCAGCAGCTTCCCGGAGAGTTATCGGAACACTGAAGCTTTCTTT
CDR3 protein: CASSFPESYRNTEAFF

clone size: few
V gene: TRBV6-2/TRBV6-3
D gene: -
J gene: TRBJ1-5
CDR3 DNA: TGTGCCAGCAGTTACTCTCGAGGGGACGGTCCCTATAGCAATCAGCCCCAGCATTTT
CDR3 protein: CASSYSRGDGPYSNQPQHF

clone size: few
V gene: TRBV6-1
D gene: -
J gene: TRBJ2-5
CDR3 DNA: TGTGCCAGCAGCAACTGGGAAGAGACCCAGTACTTC
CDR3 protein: CASSNWEETQYF

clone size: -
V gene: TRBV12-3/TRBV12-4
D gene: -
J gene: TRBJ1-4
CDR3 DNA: TGTGCCGGCAGTTTAGAGGTCTACCCTAATGAAAAACTGTTTTTT
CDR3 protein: CAGSLEVYPNEKLFF

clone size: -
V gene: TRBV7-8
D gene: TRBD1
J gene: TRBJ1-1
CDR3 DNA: TGTGCCAGCAGCCGTCCTACAGGGGACATGAACACTGAAGCTTTCTTT
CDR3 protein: CASSRPTGDMNTEAFF

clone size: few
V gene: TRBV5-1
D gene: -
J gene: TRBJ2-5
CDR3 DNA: TGCGCCAGCAGCTTGACGGGTTCGTACCAAGAGACCCAGTACTTC
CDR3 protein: CASSLTGSYQETQYF

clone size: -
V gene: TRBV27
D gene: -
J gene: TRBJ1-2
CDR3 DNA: TGTGCCAGCGGGGGGGGGGATGGCTACACCTTC
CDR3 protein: CASGGGDGYTF

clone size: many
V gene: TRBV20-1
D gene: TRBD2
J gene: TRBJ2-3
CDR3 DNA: TGCAGTGCCGACCCGGGGGGTAACACAGATACGCAGTATTTT
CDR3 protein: CSADPGGNTDTQYF

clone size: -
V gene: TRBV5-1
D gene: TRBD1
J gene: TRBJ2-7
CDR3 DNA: TGCGCCAGCAGCTTGGCTGTGGGGACAGGGCAGAGCGAGCAGTACTTC
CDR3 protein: CASSLAVGTGQSEQYF

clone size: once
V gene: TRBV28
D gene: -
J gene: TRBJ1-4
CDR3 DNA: TGTGCCAGCAGTCTACCGGGACGGGGGTTTGAAAAACTGTTTTTT
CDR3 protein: CASSLPGRGFEKLFF

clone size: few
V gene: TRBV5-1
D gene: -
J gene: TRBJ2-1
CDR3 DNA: TGCGCCACCGAGATGGGAGTCGGGGGTTCCTACAATGAGCAGTTCTTC
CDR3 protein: CATEMGVGGSYNEQFF

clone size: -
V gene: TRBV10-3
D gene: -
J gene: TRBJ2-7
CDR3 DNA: TGTGCCATCAGCCAGACAGGTCTAGGCCACGAGCAGTACTTC
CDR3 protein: CAISQTGLGHEQYF

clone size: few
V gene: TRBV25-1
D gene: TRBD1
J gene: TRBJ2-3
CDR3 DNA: TGTGCCAGCAGTGAAGTGACAGGGGAAACAGATACGCAGTATTTT
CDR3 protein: CASSEVTGETDTQYF

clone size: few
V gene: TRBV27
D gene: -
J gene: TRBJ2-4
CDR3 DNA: TGTGCCAGCAGTTTAGGGCAGGCAAACACAGCCAAAAACATTCAGTACTTC
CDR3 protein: CASSLGQANTAKNIQYF

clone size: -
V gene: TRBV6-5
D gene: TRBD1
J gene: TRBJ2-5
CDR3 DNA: TGTGCCAGAAGTTGGACAGGGGACAATGAGCAGTACTTC
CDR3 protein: CARSWTGDNEQYF

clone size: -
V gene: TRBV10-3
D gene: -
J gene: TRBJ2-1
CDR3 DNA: TGTGCCGTCAACGGGCCCCACAATGAGCAGTTCTTC
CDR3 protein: CAVNGPHNEQFF

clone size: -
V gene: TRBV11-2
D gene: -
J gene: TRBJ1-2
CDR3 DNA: TGTGCCAGCAGCTCCTCGCCGGACAGTTTCTATGGCTACACCTTC
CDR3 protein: CASSSSPDSFYGYTF

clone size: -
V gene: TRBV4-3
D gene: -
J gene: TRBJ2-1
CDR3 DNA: TGCGCCAGCAGCCCCCTGGGAAGAGACTCCTACAATGAGCAGTTCTTC
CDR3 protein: CASSPLGRDSYNEQFF

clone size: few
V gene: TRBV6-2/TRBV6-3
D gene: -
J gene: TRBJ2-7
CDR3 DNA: TGTGCCAGCAGTGACGGCATCTCCTACGAGCAGTACTTC
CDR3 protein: CASSDGISYEQYF

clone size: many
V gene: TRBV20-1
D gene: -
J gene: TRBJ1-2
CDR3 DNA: TGCAGTGTTGGACATACTTATGGCTACACCTTC
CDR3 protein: CSVGHTYGYTF

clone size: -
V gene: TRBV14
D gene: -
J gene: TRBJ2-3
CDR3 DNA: TGTGCCAGCAGCCAAGGGCAGGGCCGCACTAGCACAGATACGCAGTATTTT
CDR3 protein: CASSQGQGRTSTDTQYF

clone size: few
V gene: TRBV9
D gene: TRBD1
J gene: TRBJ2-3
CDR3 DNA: TGTGCCAGCAGCGTAGAGGGGGCAACAGATACGCAGTATTTT
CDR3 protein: CASSVEGATDTQYF

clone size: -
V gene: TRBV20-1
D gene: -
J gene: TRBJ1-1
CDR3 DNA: TGCAGTGCCATAGGAATCTCGAACACTGAAGCTTTCTTT
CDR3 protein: CSAIGISNTEAFF

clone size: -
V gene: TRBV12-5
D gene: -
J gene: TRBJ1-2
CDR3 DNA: TGTGCTAGTGGTTTCCCTTTGGACAGTCGAGAAGTCTACACCTTC
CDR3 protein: CASGFPLDSREVYTF

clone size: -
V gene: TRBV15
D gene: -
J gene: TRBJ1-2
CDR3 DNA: TGTGCCACCAGCAGAGATCTCGCAGACGCTAACTATGGCTACACCTTC
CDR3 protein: CATSRDLADANYGYTF

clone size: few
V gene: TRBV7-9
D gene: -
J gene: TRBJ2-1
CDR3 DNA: TGTGCCAGCAGCTTAAGGGGGTCGAGCTCCTACAATGAGCAGTTCTTC
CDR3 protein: CASSLRGSSSYNEQFF

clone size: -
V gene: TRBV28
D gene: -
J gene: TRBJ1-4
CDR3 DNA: TGTGCCAGCAGTTTGGTGCCAGCAGCAACTAATGAAAAACTGTTTTTT
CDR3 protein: CASSLVPAATNEKLFF

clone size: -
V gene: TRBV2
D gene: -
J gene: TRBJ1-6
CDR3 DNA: TGTGTCAGCTCGAGGGAGGTGAATTCACCCCTCCACTTT
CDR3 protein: CVSSREVNSPLHF

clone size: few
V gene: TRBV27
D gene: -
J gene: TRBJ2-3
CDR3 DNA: TGTGCCAGCAGTCCCCTCCCACTACCGGGAGATACGCAGTATTTT
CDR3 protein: CASSPLPLPGDTQYF

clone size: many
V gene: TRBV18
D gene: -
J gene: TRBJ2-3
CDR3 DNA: TGTGCCAGCTCACCGCTCGGACAGAACACAGATACGCAGTATTTT
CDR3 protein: CASSPLGQNTDTQYF

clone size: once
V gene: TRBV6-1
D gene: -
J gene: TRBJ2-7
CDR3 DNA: TGTGCCAGCAGTGAAGGCATCTACGAGCAGTACTTC
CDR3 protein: CASSEGIYEQYF

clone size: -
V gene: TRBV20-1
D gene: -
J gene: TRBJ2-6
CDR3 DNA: TGCAGTGCTAGAAATTCTTGGAGTCCCTCTGGGACCAACGTCCTGACTTTC
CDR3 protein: CSARNSWSPSGTNVLTF

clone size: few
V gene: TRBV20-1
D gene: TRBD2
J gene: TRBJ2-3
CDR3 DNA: TGCAGTGCTGGATTGACTAGCGGGGGGATCCACAGGCAGTATTTT
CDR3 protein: CSAGLTSGGIHRQYF

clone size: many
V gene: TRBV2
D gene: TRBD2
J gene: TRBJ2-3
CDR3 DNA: TGTGCCAGCAAGACTAGCGGGGGGTCGGATACGCAGTATTTT
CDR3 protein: CASKTSGGSDTQYF